The following is a T cell receptor (beta chain) sequence with its context. The sample is drawn from a study of sequential checkpoint blockade in melanoma. Study context: Arm A got nivolumab then ipilimumab; arm B the reverse, 1:1. Maintenance nivolumab came after either treatment sequence.

Treatment given: randomized to nivolumab then ipilimumab (arm A) or the reverse (arm B). DNA-damaging chemotherapy had not been given to any patient beforehand. Sorted cells were live CD3+CD8+, lacking CD19 and CD56, from PBMCs. Repertoires were generated with immunoSEQ multiplex PCR, while TCRdb's copy carries only in-frame clones and drops some. The table has around 26,000 clones, roughly 80% seen once. Trimming cost V 6 bases and J 0 bases; bases outside gene matches: 3. Germline values: CDR1 SEHNR, CDR2 FQNEAQ (reference sequence). This CDR3 contains 15 residues. The clonotype comes from a human donor with melanoma. The starting material was CD8+ T cells sorted from blood (inferred from file names), obtained from a patient given nivolumab and ipilimumab in sequence. This rearrangement joins TRBV7-9 to TRBJ1-1; 11 bases map to TRBD1. CDR3 amino acids: CASRGTGGLNTEAFF. CDR3 bases: TGTGCCAGCAGAGGGACAGGGGGTCTGAACACTGAAGCTTTCTTT.